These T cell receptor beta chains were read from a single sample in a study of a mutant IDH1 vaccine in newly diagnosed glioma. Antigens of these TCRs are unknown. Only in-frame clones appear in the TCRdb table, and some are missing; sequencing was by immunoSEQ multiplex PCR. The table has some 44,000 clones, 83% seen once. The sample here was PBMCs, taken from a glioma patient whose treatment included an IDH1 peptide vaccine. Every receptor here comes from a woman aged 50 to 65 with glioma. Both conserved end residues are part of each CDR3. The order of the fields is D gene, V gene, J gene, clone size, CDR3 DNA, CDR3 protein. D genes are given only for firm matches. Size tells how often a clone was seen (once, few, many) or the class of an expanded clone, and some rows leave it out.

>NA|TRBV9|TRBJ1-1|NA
TGTGCCAGCAGCGTAGACGAACCGGGCACTGAAGCTTTCTTT
CASSVDEPGTEAFF
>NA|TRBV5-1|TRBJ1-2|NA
TGCGCCAGCAGCTTGGAAAGATATGGCTACACCTTC
CASSLERYGYTF
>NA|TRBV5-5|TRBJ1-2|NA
TGTGCCAGCACCCCAAAAATACAGGTTAACTATGGCTACACCTTC
CASTPKIQVNYGYTF
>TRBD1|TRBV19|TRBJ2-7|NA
TGTGCCAGTAGTATCGACAGGGGGCAGGGGGAGCAGTACTTC
CASSIDRGQGEQYF
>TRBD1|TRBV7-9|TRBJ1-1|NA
TGTGCCGTCGGACAGGGCGGGGACACTGAAGCTTTCTTT
CAVGQGGDTEAFF
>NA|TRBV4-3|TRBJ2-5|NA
TGCGCCAGCAGCCAAGAATTCAGGCCCCCTGAGTCCCAGTACTTC
CASSQEFRPPESQYF
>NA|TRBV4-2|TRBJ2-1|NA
TGTGCCAGCAGCCAAGGAAGCGCGGTATCCAGTTACAATGAGCAGTTCTTC
CASSQGSAVSSYNEQFF
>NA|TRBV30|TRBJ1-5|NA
TGTGCCTGGAGGGGACCCCAAAATCAGCCCCAGCATTTT
CAWRGPQNQPQHF
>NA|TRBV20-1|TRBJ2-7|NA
TGCAGTGCTAGACTCCGATACGAGCAGTACTTC
CSARLRYEQYF
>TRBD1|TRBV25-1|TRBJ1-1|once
TGTGCCAGCAGTGGACAGGGACACACTGAAGCTTTCTTT
CASSGQGHTEAFF
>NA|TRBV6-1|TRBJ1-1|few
TGTGCCAGCAGAAAAGCTTTCTTT
CASRKAFF
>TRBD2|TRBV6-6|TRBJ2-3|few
TGTGCCAGCAGTAGAGAGACTAGCGGGGCAGATACGCAGTATTTT
CASSRETSGADTQYF
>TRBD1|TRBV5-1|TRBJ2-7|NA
TGCGCCAGCAGCGAAGACAGGGGCCACTACGAGCAGTACTTC
CASSEDRGHYEQYF
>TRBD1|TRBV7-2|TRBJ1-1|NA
TGTGCCAGCAGACCAGACAGGGGTGGGAACACTGAAGCTTTCTTT
CASRPDRGGNTEAFF
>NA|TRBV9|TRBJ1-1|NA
TGTGCCAGCAGCGCCAGGAACACTGAAGCTTTCTTT
CASSARNTEAFF
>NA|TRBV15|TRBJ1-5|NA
TGTGCCACCAGCAGAGAAACCGGGACTGCTCAGCCCCAGCATTTT
CATSRETGTAQPQHF
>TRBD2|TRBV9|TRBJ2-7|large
TGTGCCAGCAGCCCGGGGGGGGAATACGAGCAGTACTTC
CASSPGGEYEQYF
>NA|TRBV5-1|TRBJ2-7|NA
TGCGCCAGCAGCTTCCAGCCCCAGGGTACGGACCCCTACGAGCAGTACTTC
CASSFQPQGTDPYEQYF
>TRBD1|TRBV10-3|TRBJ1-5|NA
TGTGCCATCGGACAGGGAATCAATCAGCCCCAGCATTTT
CAIGQGINQPQHF
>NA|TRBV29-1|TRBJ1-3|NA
TGCAGCGTTATGGACAGCTCTGGAAACACCATATATTTT
CSVMDSSGNTIYF
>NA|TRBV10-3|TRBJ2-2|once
TGTGCCATCAGTGATAGGGGGAACACCGGGGAGCTGTTTTTT
CAISDRGNTGELFF
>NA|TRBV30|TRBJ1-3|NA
TGTGCCTGGAGTGTAGGGGCGCGTGGAAACACCATATATTTT
CAWSVGARGNTIYF
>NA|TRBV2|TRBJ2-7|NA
TGTGCCAGCAGTGAAGCCGTCTACGAGCAGTACTTC
CASSEAVYEQYF
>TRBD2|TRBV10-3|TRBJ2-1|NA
TGTGCCATCAGTGAGCTAGCGGGGACCTACAATGAGCAGTTCTTC
CAISELAGTYNEQFF
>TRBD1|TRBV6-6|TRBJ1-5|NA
TGTGCCAGCAGCGGAGGGACAGGGTGGGAGCATTTT
CASSGGTGWEHF
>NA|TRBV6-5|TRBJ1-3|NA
TGTGCCAGCAGCAGAGGGGGGCCCTCTGGAAACACCATATATTTT
CASSRGGPSGNTIYF
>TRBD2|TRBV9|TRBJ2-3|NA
TGTGCCAGCAGTTCCGGGACTAGCTTTCCCCCAGATACGCAGTATTTT
CASSSGTSFPPDTQYF
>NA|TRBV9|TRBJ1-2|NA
TGTGCCAGCAGCGTAGGGGACGGTCCCCACGACTATGGCTACACCTTC
CASSVGDGPHDYGYTF
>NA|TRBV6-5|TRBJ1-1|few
TGTGCCAGCAGTTACCTCCCGAACACTGAAGCTTTCTTT
CASSYLPNTEAFF
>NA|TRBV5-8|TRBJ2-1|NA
TGTGCCAGCAGCAACCCCGACAGGCCGTACAATGAGCAGTTCTTC
CASSNPDRPYNEQFF
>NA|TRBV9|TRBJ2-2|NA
TGTGCCAGCAGCCCTACGGGGCAGGCCTTCGGTGGGGAGCTGTTTTTT
CASSPTGQAFGGELFF
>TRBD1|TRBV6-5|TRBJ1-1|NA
TGTGCCAGCAGTGACAGGGTTGGGTTTAAGGCTTTCTTT
CASSDRVGFKAFF
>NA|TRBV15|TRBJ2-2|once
TGTGCCACCAGCAGAGATCGGGGGAACACCGGGGAGCTGTTTTTT
CATSRDRGNTGELFF
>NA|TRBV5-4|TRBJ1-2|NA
TGTGCCAGCAGCTTGGCCGGGGGCGACGGCTACACCTTC
CASSLAGGDGYTF
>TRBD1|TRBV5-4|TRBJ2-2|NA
TGTGCCAGCAGCTTGACAGGGGGCGGTACCAGGACCGGGGAGCTGTTTTTT
CASSLTGGGTRTGELFF
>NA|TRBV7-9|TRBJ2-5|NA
TGTGCCAGCAGCTTAGCAGGGGGGGCCAAGACCCAGTACTTC
CASSLAGGAKTQYF
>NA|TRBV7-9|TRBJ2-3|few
TGTGCCAGCAGCTTTAGCAACACAGATACGCAGTATTTT
CASSFSNTDTQYF
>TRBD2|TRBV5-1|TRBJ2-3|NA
TGCGCCAGCAGCTTGGGTCTTAGCGGGGGCCCAGATACGCAGTATTTT
CASSLGLSGGPDTQYF
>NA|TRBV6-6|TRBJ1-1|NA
TGTGCCAGCTTTTACTCCAATGAAGCTTTCTTT
CASFYSNEAFF
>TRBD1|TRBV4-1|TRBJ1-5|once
TGCGCCAGCAGCCAGATACAGGGGTTCAATCAGCCCCAGCATTTT
CASSQIQGFNQPQHF
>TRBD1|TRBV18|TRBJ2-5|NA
TGTGCCAGCTCACCAATGACAGGGGCCCAAGAGACCCAGTACTTC
CASSPMTGAQETQYF
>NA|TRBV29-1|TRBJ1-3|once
TGCAGCGTTCCGGACGTGAACTTAAGAAACACCATATATTTT
CSVPDVNLRNTIYF
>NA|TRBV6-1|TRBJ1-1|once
TGTGCCAGCAGTGAATGGGGGGCAACTGAAGCTTTCTTT
CASSEWGATEAFF
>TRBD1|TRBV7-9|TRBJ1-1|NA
TGTGCCAGCGGCCCCACCAGGGGGCTATCCTCTGAAGCTTTCTTT
CASGPTRGLSSEAFF
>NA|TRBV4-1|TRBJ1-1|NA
TGCGCCAGCAGCCAAGAAGGGTCAAGGGGCACTGAAGCTTTCTTT
CASSQEGSRGTEAFF
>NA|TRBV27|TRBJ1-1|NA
TGTGCCAGCAGTTTCAGGACAGCAATTAACACTGAAGCTTTCTTT
CASSFRTAINTEAFF
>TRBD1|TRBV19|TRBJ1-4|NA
TGTGCCAGTAGTGTCCAGGGGGCCCCTAATGAAAAACTGTTTTTT
CASSVQGAPNEKLFF
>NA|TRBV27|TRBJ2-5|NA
TGTGCCAGCAGGCTGTCGGGGTTGTGGCAAGAGACCCAGTACTTC
CASRLSGLWQETQYF
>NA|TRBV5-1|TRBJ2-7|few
TGCGCCAGCAGCTTCTTAGGGGACCTCGAGCAGTACTTC
CASSFLGDLEQYF
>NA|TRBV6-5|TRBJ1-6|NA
TGTGCCAGCAGAAGGGGCGAGGGAAATTCACCCCTCCACTTT
CASRRGEGNSPLHF
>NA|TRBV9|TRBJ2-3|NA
TGTGCCAGCAGCGTAGACCTGGGCGATACGCAGTATTTT
CASSVDLGDTQYF
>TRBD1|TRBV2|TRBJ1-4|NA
TGTGCCAGCACCTTCTCGGACAGGGGAACGGAAAAACTGTTTTTT
CASTFSDRGTEKLFF
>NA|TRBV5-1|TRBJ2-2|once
TGCGCCAGCAGCCCGGGGTACACCGGGGAGCTGTTTTTT
CASSPGYTGELFF
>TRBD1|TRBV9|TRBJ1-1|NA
TGTGCCAGCAGCGTAGGAGTAGGACAGGGTAACACTGAAGCTTTCTTT
CASSVGVGQGNTEAFF
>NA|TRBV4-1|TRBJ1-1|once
TGCGCCAGCAGCCAAGTTCGTGCAGGGGCTACTGAAGCTTTCTTT
CASSQVRAGATEAFF
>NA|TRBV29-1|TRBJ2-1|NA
TGCAGCGTTGAACCCGTGGGCAATGAGCAGTTCTTC
CSVEPVGNEQFF
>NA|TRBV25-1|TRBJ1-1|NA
TGTGCCAGCAGTCGCCGTGAGAACACTGAAGCTTTCTTT
CASSRRENTEAFF
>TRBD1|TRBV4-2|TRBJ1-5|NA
TGTGCCAGCAGCCAAGATCAAGGGGGCGGGCAGCCCCAGCATTTT
CASSQDQGGGQPQHF
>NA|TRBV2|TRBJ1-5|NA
TGTGCCAGCAGGGGGCCGGGTAGCAATCAGCCCCAGCATTTT
CASRGPGSNQPQHF